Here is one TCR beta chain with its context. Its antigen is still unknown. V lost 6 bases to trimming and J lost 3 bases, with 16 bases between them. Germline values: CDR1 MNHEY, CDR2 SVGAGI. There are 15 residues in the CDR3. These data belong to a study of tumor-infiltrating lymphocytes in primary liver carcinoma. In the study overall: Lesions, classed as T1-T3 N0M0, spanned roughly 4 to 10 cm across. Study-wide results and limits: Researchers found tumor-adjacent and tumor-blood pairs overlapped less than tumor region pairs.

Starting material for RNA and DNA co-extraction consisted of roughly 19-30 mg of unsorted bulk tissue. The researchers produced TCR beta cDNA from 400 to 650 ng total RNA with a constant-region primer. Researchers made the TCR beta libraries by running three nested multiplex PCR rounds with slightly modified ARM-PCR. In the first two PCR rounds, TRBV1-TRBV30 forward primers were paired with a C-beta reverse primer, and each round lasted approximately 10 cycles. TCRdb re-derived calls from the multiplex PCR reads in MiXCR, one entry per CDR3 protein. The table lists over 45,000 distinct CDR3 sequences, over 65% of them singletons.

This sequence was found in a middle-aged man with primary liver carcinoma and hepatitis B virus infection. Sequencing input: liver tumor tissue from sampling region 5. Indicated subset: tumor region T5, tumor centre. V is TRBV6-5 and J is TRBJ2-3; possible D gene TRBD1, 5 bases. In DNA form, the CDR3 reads TGTGCCAGCAGATCCATAGGGGATAGTACAGATACGCAGTATTTT. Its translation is CASRSIGDSTDTQYF.